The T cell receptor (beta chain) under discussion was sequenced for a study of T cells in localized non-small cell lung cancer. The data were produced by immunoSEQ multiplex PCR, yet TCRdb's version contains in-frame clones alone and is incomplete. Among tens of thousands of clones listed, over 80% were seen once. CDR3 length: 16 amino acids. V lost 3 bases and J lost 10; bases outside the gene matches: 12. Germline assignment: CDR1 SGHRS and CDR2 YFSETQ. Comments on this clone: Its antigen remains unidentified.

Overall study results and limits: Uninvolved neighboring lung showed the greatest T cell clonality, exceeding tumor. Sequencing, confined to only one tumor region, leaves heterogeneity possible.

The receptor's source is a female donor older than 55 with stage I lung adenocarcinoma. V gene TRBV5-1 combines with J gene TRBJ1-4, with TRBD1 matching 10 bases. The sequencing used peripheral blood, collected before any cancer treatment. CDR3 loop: CASSSGTGADHGKLFF. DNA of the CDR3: TGCGCCAGCAGCTCCGGGACAGGGGCCGATCATGGAAAACTGTTTTTT.